This paragraph reports one TCR beta chain. The antigen it binds to is not known. No clone much larger than this one lies a single base away; base qualities are absent. CDR1 DFQATT and CDR2 SNEGSKA are derived from the germline V gene (reference sequence). The CDR3 runs 13 amino acids, cysteine and phenylalanine included. CDR3 DNA only is kept here, 39 bases in frame from base 1. Systemically healthy Caucasian individuals from Russia, some 40 in total and aged about 6 to 90 years, were included as donors. Each donor gave ten milliliters of peripheral blood, collected into EDTA-treated Vacutainer tubes. Ficoll-Paque density-gradient centrifugation was used to isolate PBMCs, with at least 7 million per sample. Trizol reagent was used to extract total RNA from the PBMCs, yielding at least 6 micrograms per sample. Naive CD45RAhigh/CD27high T cell percentages were measured by flow cytometry on a PBMC aliquot from every donor.

The method was 5' RACE. The reads were generated on an Illumina HiSeq 2500. A second PCR of roughly 6 to 12 cycles was performed with a sample-barcoded 5' primer and a J-beta primer mix. Each TCR beta cDNA molecule received a unique molecular identifier from a template-switch 5' adaptor carrying 12 random nucleotides. At least 2.5 million CDR3-containing paired-end reads were obtained from each sample. First-strand cDNA was synthesized from all RNA with the Mint cDNA synthesis kit, primed by a TRBC-specific oligonucleotide. Following uracil-DNA glycosylase treatment, a first 18-cycle PCR with universal primers M1SS and BC2_uni_R was performed on all cDNA. In the source study's methods: For normalization, 1 million high-quality reads, each with a distinct molecular identifier, were randomly selected from each sample. Reads with shared molecular identifiers were discarded instead of being binned into consensus sequences. MiTCR, with a Q25 quality threshold and the strictest error-elimination algorithm, was used for CDR3 identification, clonotype clustering and error correction. A nonparametric unseen species model with Euler transformation was used to estimate a lower bound on total TCR beta diversity. TCRdb ran its own pipeline on the public reads, namely fastp trimming at Q25 and MiXCR clone calling, and kept in-frame beta chains. Duplicate CDR3 protein sequences are folded into a single record with the most common DNA and genes. The V and J calls and clone size come from TCRdb's table, not from the authors' own analysis. Across this sample there are about 1.7 million distinct CDR3 sequences, with 25% to 30% seen only once. The ten largest clones add up to roughly 8% of the sample.

This record comes from a study of blood T cells in healthy people across ages (dated by TCRdb to the mid-2010s). In the study overall: In model experiments, template switching captured roughly one uniquely barcoded TCR beta cDNA molecule for every two T cells. The study analyzed two additional independent replicas of 1 million unique cDNA reads from the same blood draw for two donors, one aged 18 to 30 and one aged 80 or older. The study measured age-related changes in TCR beta repertoire diversity using deep sequencing normalized with unique cDNA molecular identifiers. To avoid experimental bias, donors of different ages were randomly spread across the sequencing lanes. Four age groups were formed from the donors: young (average 16 years), middle-aged (roughly 38), aged (62) and long-lived (about 80). Paper-wide results and their limitations: Estimates of total diversity based on one million sequenced T cells were considered lower bounds and underestimates. Compared with the aged group, the long-lived group had more naive CD4+ T cells, fewer expanded clones and increased TCR diversity, suggesting age selection. Because the CMV infection status of the donors was unknown, age-related changes in expanded clonotypes may potentially have been confounded. The percentage of naive T cells measured by flow cytometry correlated strongly with observed TCR beta diversity. Since profiling was done on bulk unsorted PBMCs, naive and antigen-experienced compartments could not be conclusively compared. As age increased, observed TCR beta diversity per million T cells dropped in a roughly linear way, and a significant reduction was already evident by age 40.

The sample taken for sequencing was blood. The clonotype comes from a woman between 25 and 40 years old in good health. This chain joins TRBV20-1 to TRBJ2-1; 11 bases in the middle match TRBD2. Read as DNA, the sequence is TGCAGCCTTACTAGCGGGAGCCACAATGAGCAGTTCTTC. The translation is CSLTSGSHNEQFF.